This TCR beta chain was identified during a study of technical replicates of blood from several donors. The assay was immunoSEQ multiplex PCR, and TCRdb's table has in-frame clones only and misses some. The table lists tens of thousands of clones, 95% of them singletons. V was cut by 0 bases and J by 4 bases, with 3 bases left in between. Germline loops: CDR1 SGHNT, CDR2 YENEEA. The CDR3 covers 12 residues. Input material: T cells isolated from PBMCs. The rearrangement links TRBV11-3 to TRBJ1-2, with D unclear. The source is a human donor in good health. The CDR3 DNA follows: TGTGCCAGCAGCTTAGAAGCCTATGGCTACACCTTC. Encoded protein: CASSLEAYGYTF.